Below are 29 T cell receptor beta chains sequenced from a single sample in a study of control samples from healthy donors and cancer patients. Libraries were prepared by immunoSEQ multiplex PCR; TCRdb keeps only in-frame clonotypes and omits some of them. The table includes over 100,000 clones, approximately 89% detected once. The sample comprised blood. These receptors were collected from a man in his forties or fifties in good health.

The V call is TRBV6-5, the J call TRBJ1-2; 9 nucleotides match TRBD1. This CDR3 comprises 15 residues. CDR1 is MNHEY and CDR2 is SVGAGI in the germline V gene. Germline trimming cut 1 base from V and 4 bases from J; bases unmatched to any gene: 4. Here the CDR3 DNA reads TGTGCCAGCAGTTACTTTACAGGGGGCGGCTATGGCTACACCTTC. It yields the protein CASSYFTGGGYGYTF.

This clone was seen a single time. The chain combines TRBV24-1 with TRBJ2-3; no clear D gene. Between the trimmed V and J ends, which lost 2 bases and 4 bases, there was a span of 9 bases. Germline-derived CDR1 and CDR2 are KGHDR and SFDVKD. The CDR3 spans 14 residues. The CDR3 DNA sequence: TGTGCCACCAGTGATTCGGGTAGGGCAGATACGCAGTATTTT. Protein: CATSDSGRADTQYF.

This clone was detected once. The J gene is TRBJ1-4, the V gene TRBV9; D perhaps matches TRBD1 (5 bases). The CDR3 runs to 15 residues. V shed 0 bases and J shed 8 bases, with 14 bases lying between them. Germline V gene data show CDR1 as SGDLS and CDR2 as YYNGEE. CDR3: CASSVGIGAGEKLFF. In DNA form, the CDR3 reads TGTGCCAGCAGCGTAGGAATAGGGGCGGGGGAAAAACTGTTTTTT.

The genes are TRBV6-2 or TRBV6-3 and TRBJ2-3; 8 bases line up with TRBD2. The V gene end was trimmed by 6 bases and the J gene end by 4 bases; junction bases not matched to a gene: 3. From germline, CDR1 is MNHEY and CDR2 SVGEGT. The CDR3 has 13 amino acids. DNA for the CDR3: TGTGCCAGCAGCGGGGGGGACGCAGATACGCAGTATTTT. Translated, it gives CASSGGDADTQYF.

The chain uses TRBV4-3 and TRBJ2-2; D possibly corresponds to TRBD1 (7 bases). The CDR3 is made up of 14 amino acids. Germline-derived CDR1 and CDR2 are LGHNA and YSLEER. Deletions cut 5 bases from V and 6 bases from J, with 13 bases between. As DNA, the CDR3 is TGCGCCAGCAGCGAAGGAGGGGGCTCCGGGGAGCTGTTTTTT. It encodes CASSEGGGSGELFF.

The chain recombines TRBV4-1 with TRBJ2-2; D possibly corresponds to TRBD1 (5 bases). V dropped 0 bases and J dropped 5 bases, with 10 bases sitting between them. Looked up from germline, CDR1 is MGHRA and CDR2 is YSYEKL. The CDR3 length is 15 residues. The CDR3 sequence is CASSQDRAQTGELFF. The CDR3 bases are TGCGCCAGCAGCCAAGACAGGGCCCAAACCGGGGAGCTGTTTTTT.

Of note for this clone: The sample holds other DNA sequences that translate to the same CDR3. The chain uses TRBV5-1 and TRBJ2-5, with D tentatively TRBD1 (6 bases). The CDR3 consists of 17 residues. In germline, CDR1 is SGHRS, CDR2 YFSETQ. Trimming pared 0 bases from V and 5 bases from J, leaving 20 bases between. The CDR3 nucleotides are TGCGCCAGCAGCTTGGTGACAGGAGAACGAACCCAGGAGACCCAGTACTTC. It codes for CASSLVTGERTQETQYF.

The CDR3 bases are TGTGCCAGCACCCTAGCCCGGGACAGGGGATACGAGCAGTACTTC. Translation: CASTLARDRGYEQYF. This sequence joins TRBV6-1 and TRBJ2-7, with 10 nucleotides matching TRBD1. The CDR3 extends over 15 amino acids. V dropped 7 bases and J dropped 4; count of bases not matched to a gene: 10. Germline V lookup: CDR1 MNHNS, CDR2 SASEGT.

The sample holds a few counts of this clone. This chain connects TRBV7-9 to TRBJ1-4; weak D call: TRBD1 (5 bases). Trimming took 5 bases from V and 0 from J, leaving 13 bases between them. This CDR3 is 16 amino acids long. Per the germline V gene, CDR1 is SEHNR and CDR2 is FQNEAQ (reference sequence). The CDR3 sequence: CASSPSGRATNEKLFF. In nucleotides, the CDR3 is TGTGCCAGCAGCCCTTCTGGCAGGGCAACTAATGAAAAACTGTTTTTT.

A word on this clone: The sample carries other DNA sequences with the same CDR3. The rearrangement links TRBV7-8 to TRBJ2-7; tentatively, D is TRBD1 or TRBD2 (5 bases each). The V and J ends lost 3 bases and 2 bases respectively, with 5 bases between them. Per germline, CDR1 SGHVS and CDR2 FQNEAQ. The CDR3 is 12 amino acids. The CDR3 sequence: CASSLGAYEQYF. Written as DNA, the CDR3 is TGTGCCAGCAGCTTGGGGGCCTACGAGCAGTACTTC.

This clone was seen more than once but under ten times. This chain connects TRBV30 to TRBJ1-5; D may be TRBD1 (5 bases). Per germline, CDR1 GTSNPN and CDR2 SVGIG (reference sequence). CDR3 length: 13 residues. Trimming stripped 1 base from V and 6 bases from J, with 10 bases between. CDR3 protein: CAWSEWGGQPQHF. CDR3 nucleotides: TGTGCCTGGAGTGAATGGGGGGGTCAGCCCCAGCATTTT.

The chain carries TRBV19 and TRBJ1-3; 9 bases are a match to TRBD1. The CDR3 extends over 15 amino acids. V trimming: 4 bases; J trimming: 1 base; junction bases outside the gene matches: 2. Germline V gene lookup returns CDR1 LNHDA and CDR2 SQIVND (reference sequence). CDR3 DNA: TGTGCCAGTAGTACCGGACAGGGGTCTGGAAACACCATATATTTT. Translation: CASSTGQGSGNTIYF.

The V and J genes are TRBV20-1 and TRBJ1-1; D is unresolved. CDR1 and CDR2 from the germline V gene are DFQATT and SNEGSKA (reference sequence). The CDR3 is 13 amino acids. Trimming stripped 3 bases from V and 4 bases from J, with 12 bases between. The CDR3 DNA is TGCAGTGCTAGTTGGCTCACGGGCACTGAAGCTTTCTTT. Its translation: CSASWLTGTEAFF.

For the CDR3, the DNA is TGTGCCAGCAGCGTATACAACTACAATGAGCAGTTCTTC. It encodes CASSVYNYNEQFF. The chain uses TRBV9 and TRBJ2-1; D not certain. V gave up 1 base and J gave up 3 bases, with 5 bases separating them. CDR1 is SGDLS, CDR2 YYNGEE, per germline. The CDR3 length is 13 residues.

The V call is TRBV6-5, the J call TRBJ1-1, with D perhaps TRBD1 (5 bases). Trimming removed 5 bases at V and 7 bases at J, with 14 bases between. The V gene's germline CDR1 is MNHEY and CDR2 SVGAGI. The CDR3 totals 13 residues. The CDR3 DNA follows: TGTGCCAGCAGTCCCACAGCCGACAGTGAAGCTTTCTTT. Translation: CASSPTADSEAFF.

The chain links TRBV19 to TRBJ2-2, with D uncertain. Germline V CDR1 and CDR2: LNHDA, SQIVND (reference sequence). This CDR3 has 15 residues. Trimming stripped 3 bases from V and 1 base from J, with 9 bases between. CDR3 amino acids: CASSIGTVNTGELFF. CDR3 sequence (DNA): TGTGCCAGTAGTATCGGCACGGTGAACACCGGGGAGCTGTTTTTT. The full variable domain, completed using reference TRBV19 and TRBJ2-2, is DGGITQSPKYLFRKEGQNVTLSCEQNLNHDAMYWYRQDPGQGLRLIYYSQIVNDFQKGDIAEGYSVSREKKESFPLTVTSAQKNPTAFYLCASSIGTVNTGELFFGEGSRLTVL.

V and J are TRBV7-2 and TRBJ2-7; D gene ambiguous. CDR1 is SGHTA, CDR2 FQGNSA, per germline. This CDR3 spans 14 amino acids. Trimming shortened V by 3 bases and J by 3 bases, and 12 bases separated the two germline ends. DNA of the CDR3: TGTGCCAGCAGCTTTTTCGAGTCAGACTACGAGCAGTACTTC. Its protein is CASSFFESDYEQYF.

As DNA, the CDR3 is TGTGCCAGCAGCTCACACGTGAACACTGAAGCTTTCTTT. It yields the protein CASSSHVNTEAFF. The V and J genes are TRBV4-2 and TRBJ1-1; D remains ambiguous. V shed 5 bases and J shed 0 bases, with 7 bases lying between them. Germline CDR1 is LGHNA and CDR2 is YNFKEQ. This CDR3 region has 13 residues.

V usage is TRBV18 and J usage is TRBJ1-1; D perhaps matches TRBD1 (6 bases). Looked up from germline, CDR1 is KGHSH and CDR2 is LQKENI. V was clipped by 5 bases and J by 2 bases, with 15 bases between them. CDR3 length: 15 residues. As DNA, the CDR3 is TGTGCCAGCTCAAAAACCGGGACATACAACACTGAAGCTTTCTTT. Translation: CASSKTGTYNTEAFF.

This clone has just one count. The chain recombines TRBV28 with TRBJ1-4; unclear D gene. Germline CDR1 is MDHEN and CDR2 is SYDVKM. V was clipped by 3 bases and J by 0 bases, with 8 bases between them. The CDR3 is 15 amino acids. CDR3 sequence reads: CASSFSGATNEKLFF. The CDR3 DNA sequence: TGTGCCAGCAGTTTCAGCGGAGCAACTAATGAAAAACTGTTTTTT.

The chain is built from TRBV20-1 and TRBJ1-2; D is unclear. Looked up from germline, CDR1 is DFQATT and CDR2 is SNEGSKA (reference sequence). The CDR3 loop spans 11 amino acids. The V and J ends lost 6 bases and 6 bases respectively, with 11 bases between them. The CDR3 sequence: CSATPSHGYTF. DNA of the CDR3: TGCAGTGCAACCCCATCCCATGGCTACACCTTC.

This chain uses TRBV10-2 with TRBJ2-3; D is uncertain. Germline assignment: CDR1 WSHSY and CDR2 SAAADI. CDR3 size: 11 residues. The V end was cut by 2 bases, the J end by 3 bases, with 0 bases between. The CDR3 DNA reads as TGCGCCAGCAGTGAGACAGATACGCAGTATTTT. Translated, it gives CASSETDTQYF.

This clone was observed a handful of times. The chain is built from TRBV10-3 and TRBJ1-2; TRBD1 matches at 7 bases. In germline, CDR1 is ENHRY, CDR2 SYGVKD. The CDR3 runs to 19 residues. With V trimmed by 0 bases and J by 3 bases, 16 bases remained unmatched. The DNA of the CDR3 is TGTGCCATCAGTGAGTCGCTCCGGGACAGCCAGGGGAGGGACTATGGCTACACCTTC. This codes for CAISESLRDSQGRDYGYTF.

The rearrangement joins TRBV27 to TRBJ1-4; tentative D call: TRBD1 (6 bases). V was trimmed by 5 bases and J by 8 bases, leaving 12 bases between them. In germline, CDR1 is MNHEY, CDR2 SMNVEV (reference sequence). This CDR3 is built from 13 residues. The CDR3 protein is CASSILGAEKLFF. The CDR3 DNA is TGTGCCAGCAGTATATTGGGGGCGGAAAAACTGTTTTTT. The variable domain in full, with the rest retrieved from reference TRBV27 and TRBJ1-4, is EAQVTQNPRYLITVTGKKLTVTCSQNMNHEYMSWYRQDPGLGLRQIYYSMNVEVTDKGDVPEGYKVSRKEKRNFPLILESPSPNQTSLYFCASSILGAEKLFFGSGTQLSVL.

This clone was detected once. This chain uses TRBV10-3 with TRBJ2-7, with TRBD1 matching over 8 bases. The ends lost 10 bases at V and 6 bases at J; junction bases unmatched: 8. Germline V gene data show CDR1 as ENHRY and CDR2 as SYGVKD. This CDR3 is built from 12 residues. This chain's CDR3 is CATTGDSLEQYF. The CDR3 nucleotides are TGTGCCACGACAGGGGACTCCCTCGAGCAGTACTTC.

The chain couples TRBV25-1 to TRBJ1-1, with D perhaps matching TRBD1 (5 bases). Trimming removed 1 base at V and 5 bases at J, with 14 bases between. Germline CDR1 and CDR2: MGHDK and SYGVNS. The CDR3 is made up of 15 amino acids. The CDR3 DNA follows: TGTGCCAGCAGTGAATTGTGGGGGGACCGAACTGAAGCTTTCTTT. This sequence encodes CASSELWGDRTEAFF.

The chain recombines TRBV6-5 with TRBJ1-2; tentatively, D is TRBD1 (6 bases). The CDR3 totals 14 residues. Germline CDR1 MNHEY, CDR2 SVGAGI. V lost 5 bases and J lost 3, with 13 bases in between. The CDR3 nucleotides are TGTGCCAGCAGTCCGACAGGAGGATACTATGGCTACACCTTC. Translated, it gives CASSPTGGYYGYTF.

J is TRBJ2-3 and V is TRBV4-1, with 16 positions matching TRBD2. Germline CDR1 and CDR2: MGHRA and YSYEKL. The CDR3 is 19 amino acids. Losses at the gene ends were 5 bases for V and 2 bases for J; bases not matched to a gene: 10. The DNA of the CDR3 is TGCGCCAGCAGCTTCGACCCGGGACTAGCGGGGGGGCCCACAGATACGCAGTATTTT. This translates into CASSFDPGLAGGPTDTQYF.

This sequence joins TRBV5-4 and TRBJ2-1; D perhaps matches TRBD2 (5 bases). Trimming shortened V by 3 bases and J by 9 bases, and 10 bases separated the two germline ends. The CDR3 runs to 12 residues. CDR1 is SGHNT, CDR2 YYREEE, per germline (reference sequence). CDR3 residues: CASSSTKGEQFF. DNA for the CDR3: TGTGCCAGCAGCTCGACTAAGGGTGAGCAGTTCTTC.